This entry is about one T cell receptor beta chain. Researchers prepared the TCRbeta library using unique molecular identifiers, the study reports. Each CDR3 protein gets one entry after TCRdb re-called the PCR reads with MiXCR. The sample holds almost 400,000 distinct CDR3 sequences, roughly 20% seen once. The data stem from a study of T-cell reconstitution after alpha-beta-depleted transplantation in children. The TCR sequence derives from a human donor who donated a stem cell graft to a child with acute myeloid leukemia. The sequenced sample was PBMCs from the stem cell graft donor, obtained from the stem cell graft.

Here the CDR3 DNA reads TGTGCCAGCAGCTTCGGGACTTGGGAGACCCAGTACTTC. This encodes CASSFGTWETQYF. The rearrangement links TRBV7-6 to TRBJ2-5; possible D gene TRBD2, 6 bases. The V end was cut by 3 bases, the J end by 5 bases, with 10 bases between. Per germline, CDR1 SGHVS and CDR2 FNYEAQ. The CDR3 runs to 13 residues.